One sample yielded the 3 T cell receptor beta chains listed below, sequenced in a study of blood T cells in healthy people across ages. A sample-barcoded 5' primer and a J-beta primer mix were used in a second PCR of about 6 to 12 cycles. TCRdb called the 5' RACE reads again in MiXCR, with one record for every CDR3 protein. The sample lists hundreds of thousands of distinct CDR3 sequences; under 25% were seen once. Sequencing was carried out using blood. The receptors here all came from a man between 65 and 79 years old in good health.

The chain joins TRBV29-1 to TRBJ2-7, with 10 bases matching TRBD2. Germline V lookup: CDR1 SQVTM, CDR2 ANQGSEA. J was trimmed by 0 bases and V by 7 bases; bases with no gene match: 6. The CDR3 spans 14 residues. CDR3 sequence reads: CSAIAGGSSYEQYF. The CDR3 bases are TGCAGCGCCATAGCGGGAGGCAGCTCCTACGAGCAGTACTTC.

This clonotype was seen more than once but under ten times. The CDR3 coding sequence is TGCAGTGCTAGAGCCTCTAGCGGTAACCCTTACGAGCAGTACTTC. It codes for CSARASSGNPYEQYF. The genes are TRBV20-1 and TRBJ2-7, with 7 nucleotides matching TRBD2. Germline V gene sequence: CDR1 DFQATT, CDR2 SNEGSKA (reference sequence). CDR3 length: 15 amino acids. J gave up 4 bases and V 1 base, and 10 bases lay outside the gene matches.

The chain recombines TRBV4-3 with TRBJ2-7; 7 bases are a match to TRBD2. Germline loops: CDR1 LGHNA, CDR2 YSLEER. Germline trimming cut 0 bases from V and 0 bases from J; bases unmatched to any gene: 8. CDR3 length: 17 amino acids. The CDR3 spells CASSQEWVAGLSYEQYF. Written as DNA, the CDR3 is TGCGCCAGCAGCCAAGAGTGGGTAGCGGGCCTCTCCTACGAGCAGTACTTC.